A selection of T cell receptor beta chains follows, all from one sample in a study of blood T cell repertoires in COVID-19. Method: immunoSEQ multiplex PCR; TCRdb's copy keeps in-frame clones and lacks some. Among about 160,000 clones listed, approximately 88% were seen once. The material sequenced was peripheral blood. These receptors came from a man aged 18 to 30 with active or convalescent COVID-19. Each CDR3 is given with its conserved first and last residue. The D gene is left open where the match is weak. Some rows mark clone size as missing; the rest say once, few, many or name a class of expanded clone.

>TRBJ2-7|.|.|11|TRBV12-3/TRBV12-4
CASSLRGEQYF
TGTGCCAGCAGCCTAAGGGGGGAGCAGTACTTC
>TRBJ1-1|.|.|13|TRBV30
CAWTKRVNTEAFF
TGTGCCTGGACAAAGAGAGTGAACACTGAAGCTTTCTTT
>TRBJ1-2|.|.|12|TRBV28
CASSSPTGGYTF
TGTGCCAGCAGTTCTCCGACAGGTGGCTACACCTTC
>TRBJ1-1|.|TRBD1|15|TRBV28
CASSARDRVFTEAFF
TGTGCCAGCAGTGCGCGGGACAGGGTATTCACTGAAGCTTTCTTT
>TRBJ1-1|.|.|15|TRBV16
CASSHIGGTNTEAFF
TGTGCCAGCAGCCACATAGGGGGTACAAACACTGAAGCTTTCTTT
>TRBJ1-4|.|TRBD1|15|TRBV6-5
CASSYRTGGAGKLFF
TGTGCCAGCAGTTACCGGACAGGGGGCGCGGGAAAACTGTTTTTT
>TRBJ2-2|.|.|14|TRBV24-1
CATSKEGTSGELFF
TGTGCCACCTCCAAAGAGGGGACAAGTGGGGAGCTGTTTTTT
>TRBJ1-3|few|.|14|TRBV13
CASSPKLSGNTIYF
TGTGCCAGCAGCCCCAAGCTCTCTGGAAACACCATATATTTT
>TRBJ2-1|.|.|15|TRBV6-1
CASSEETGVYNEQFF
TGTGCCAGCAGTGAAGAAACGGGGGTCTACAATGAGCAGTTCTTC
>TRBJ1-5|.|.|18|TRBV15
CATSRPSWGGVGNQPQHF
TGTGCCACCAGCAGGCCTTCGTGGGGGGGAGTGGGCAATCAGCCCCAGCATTTT
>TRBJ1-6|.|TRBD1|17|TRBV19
CASSIELPGQSNSPLHF
TGTGCCAGTAGTATAGAGCTACCGGGACAGTCTAATTCACCCCTCCACTTT
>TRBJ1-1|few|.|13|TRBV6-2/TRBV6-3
CASSYPGPTEAFF
TGTGCCAGCAGTTATCCAGGGCCCACTGAAGCTTTCTTT
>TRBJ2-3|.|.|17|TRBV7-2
CASSLEIAGLGTDTQYF
TGTGCCAGCAGCTTAGAGATCGCGGGTTTGGGCACAGATACGCAGTATTTT
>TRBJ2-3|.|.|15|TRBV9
CASSVGAGNTDTQYF
TGTGCCAGCAGCGTAGGGGCAGGGAACACAGATACGCAGTATTTT
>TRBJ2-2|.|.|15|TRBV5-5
CASSPRDLRTGELFF
TGTGCCAGCAGCCCGCGGGACCTCCGCACCGGGGAGCTGTTTTTT
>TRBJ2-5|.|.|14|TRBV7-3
CASSPSSSEETQYF
TGTGCCAGCAGCCCTAGCAGCTCGGAAGAGACCCAGTACTTC
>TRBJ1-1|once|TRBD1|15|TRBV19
CASSIGGTVNTEAFF
TGTGCCAGTAGTATAGGAGGGACAGTGAACACTGAAGCTTTCTTT
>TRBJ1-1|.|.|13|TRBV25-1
CASSKQGHTEAFF
TGTGCCAGCAGTAAACAGGGCCACACTGAAGCTTTCTTT
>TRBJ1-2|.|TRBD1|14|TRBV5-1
CASTDGTGIDGYTF
TGCGCCAGCACCGACGGGACAGGGATCGATGGCTACACCTTC
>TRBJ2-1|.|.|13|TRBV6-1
CASSEVGDNEQFF
TGTGCCAGCAGTGAAGTCGGAGACAATGAGCAGTTCTTC
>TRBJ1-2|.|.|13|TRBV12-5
CASGLGGQHGYTF
TGTGCTAGTGGTTTGGGGGGGCAACATGGCTACACCTTC
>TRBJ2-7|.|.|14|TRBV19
CASSMASGSYEQYF
TGTGCCAGTAGTATGGCGTCGGGTTCCTACGAGCAGTACTTC
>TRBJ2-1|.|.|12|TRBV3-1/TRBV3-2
CASRKDSYEQFF
TGTGCCAGCAGAAAGGACAGTTATGAGCAGTTCTTC
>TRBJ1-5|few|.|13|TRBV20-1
CSASILRYQPQHF
TGCAGTGCTAGTATCCTAAGATATCAGCCCCAGCATTTT
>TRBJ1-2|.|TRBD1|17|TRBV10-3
CAISESLGQGSNYGYTF
TGTGCCATCAGTGAGTCGTTGGGACAGGGTAGTAACTATGGCTACACCTTC
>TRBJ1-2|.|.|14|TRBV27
CASGSGLLGDGYTF
TGTGCCAGCGGCTCGGGACTGTTGGGAGATGGCTACACCTTC
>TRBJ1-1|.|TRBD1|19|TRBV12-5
CASGLPRGRGLISNTEAFF
TGTGCTAGTGGTTTGCCACGAGGAAGGGGGCTGATATCGAACACTGAAGCTTTCTTT
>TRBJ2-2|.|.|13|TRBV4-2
CASSANQVGELFF
TGTGCCAGCAGCGCAAATCAGGTCGGGGAGCTGTTTTTT
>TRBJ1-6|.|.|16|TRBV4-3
CASSQVKGSRHSPLHF
TGCGCCAGCAGCCAAGTTAAGGGGTCCCGCCATTCACCCCTCCACTTT
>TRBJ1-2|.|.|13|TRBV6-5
CASSHRDHYGYTF
TGTGCCAGCAGTCACAGGGACCACTATGGCTACACCTTC
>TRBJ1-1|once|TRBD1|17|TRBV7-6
CASAPGPSGGRDTEAFF
TGTGCCAGCGCCCCTGGCCCCTCAGGGGGCCGGGACACTGAAGCTTTCTTT
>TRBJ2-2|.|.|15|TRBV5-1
CASSLQQGSAGELFF
TGCGCCAGCAGCTTACAACAGGGATCCGCCGGGGAGCTGTTTTTT